These 8 T cell receptor beta chains share one sample of origin, sequenced in a study of T cells in Graves' hyperthyroidism and ophthalmopathy. Authors of the study amplified TCR beta CDR3 regions from RNA transcripts. With the HTBI primer set, the TCR CDR3 went through a first round of RT-PCR. One entry per CDR3 protein results from TCRdb running MiXCR on the multiplex PCR reads. Among approximately 590,000 distinct CDR3 sequences listed, 35% to 55% were seen once. Source material: peripheral blood or thyroid tissue (not recorded which). These receptors all come from a woman under 30 with Graves' hyperthyroidism.

This clonotype appeared many times. This chain uses TRBV6-5 with TRBJ2-7, with D possibly TRBD2 on 5 matching bases. The V end lost 0 bases, the J end lost 3 bases, and 9 bases lay between the germline ends. Germline lookup yields CDR1 MNHEY and CDR2 SVGAGI. The CDR3 is made up of 14 amino acids. This CDR3 is CASSYSYGDYEQYF. In nucleotides, the CDR3 is TGTGCCAGCAGTTACTCGTACGGGGACTACGAGCAGTACTTC.

The rearrangement uses TRBV20-1 and TRBJ2-7, with 10 bases identical to TRBD1. The J segment lost 6 bases and the V segment lost 6 bases, leaving 11 bases of the junction unmatched. There are 14 residues in the CDR3. CDR1 and CDR2 (germline): DFQATT, SNEGSKA (reference sequence). CDR3 loop: CSAGGTGVPREQYF. The CDR3, as DNA: TGCAGTGCAGGGGGGACAGGGGTCCCCCGCGAGCAGTACTTC.

Only a few counts were recorded for this clonotype. The chain employs TRBV2 and TRBJ1-4; tentative D call: TRBD1 (5 bases). Trimming pared 5 bases from V and 5 bases from J, leaving 15 bases between. This CDR3 has 15 residues. CDR1 SNHLY and CDR2 FYNNEI come from the germline V gene. The DNA for the CDR3 is TGTGCCAGCAGTAACAGGTGGCGGGTAAATGAAAAACTGTTTTTT. Amino acid sequence: CASSNRWRVNEKLFF. The full variable domain, in which reference TRBV2 and TRBJ1-4 provide the parts outside the CDR3, is EPEVTQTPSHQVTQMGQEVILRCVPISNHLYFYWYRQILGQKVEFLVSFYNNEISEKSEIFDDQFSVERPDGSNFTLKIRSTKLEDSAMYFCASSNRWRVNEKLFFGSGTQLSVL.

This clonotype was detected a few times. The rearrangement joins TRBV9 to TRBJ1-3, with D possibly matching TRBD1 (6 bases). This CDR3 has 16 amino acids. Germline lookup yields CDR1 SGDLS and CDR2 YYNGEE. The germline V and J ends were trimmed by 3 bases and 0 bases, with 13 bases remaining between them. CDR3 nucleotide sequence: TGTGCCAGCAGCGACAGGGACGCCCGCTCTGGAAACACCATATATTTT. Translation gives CASSDRDARSGNTIYF.

This chain links TRBV2 with TRBJ1-1, with D unresolved. This CDR3 region has 12 residues. Germline V gives CDR1 SNHLY, CDR2 FYNNEI. V was shortened by 6 bases and J by 6 bases, with 11 bases between the two germline ends. CDR3 amino acids: CASSPRRAEAFF. CDR3 nucleotides: TGTGCCAGCAGCCCTAGGCGGGCTGAAGCTTTCTTT.

This clonotype was seen only a few times. V and J are TRBV20-1 and TRBJ2-7, with D tentatively TRBD2 (6 bases). The CDR3 has 14 residues. Trimming cost V 0 bases and J 3 bases, with 12 bases left between them. Germline CDR1 and CDR2: DFQATT and SNEGSKA (reference sequence). The CDR3 DNA reads TGCAGTGCTAGAGATCGGACTACGATCTACGAGCAGTACTTC. This gives the protein CSARDRTTIYEQYF.

This chain connects TRBV9 to TRBJ2-5; TRBD2 matches at 11 bases. The junction had 12 bases not matched to a gene; V was cut back by 4 bases and J by 4 bases. Germline V lookup: CDR1 SGDLS, CDR2 YYNGEE. The CDR3 has 17 amino acids. As DNA, the CDR3 is TGTGCCAGCAGCCCCAAGGGGACTAGCGGTCCGGGAGAGACCCAGTACTTC. Translation gives CASSPKGTSGPGETQYF.

This clonotype was picked up many times. The chain carries TRBV29-1 and TRBJ1-2; D remains unclear. V lost 7 bases and J 5 bases, leaving 14 bases between the germline ends. CDR3 length: 12 residues. Germline CDR1 is SQVTM and CDR2 is ANQGSEA. The CDR3 here is CSALRVGYGYTF. The CDR3 DNA reads as TGCAGCGCCCTGAGAGTCGGATATGGCTACACCTTC. The entire variable domain, with the rest obtained from reference TRBV29-1 and TRBJ1-2, is as follows: SAVISQKPSRDICQRGTSLTIQCQVDSQVTMMFWYRQQPGQSLTLIATANQGSEATYESGFVIDKFPISRPNLTFSTLTVSNMSPEDSSIYLCSALRVGYGYTFGSGTRLTVV.